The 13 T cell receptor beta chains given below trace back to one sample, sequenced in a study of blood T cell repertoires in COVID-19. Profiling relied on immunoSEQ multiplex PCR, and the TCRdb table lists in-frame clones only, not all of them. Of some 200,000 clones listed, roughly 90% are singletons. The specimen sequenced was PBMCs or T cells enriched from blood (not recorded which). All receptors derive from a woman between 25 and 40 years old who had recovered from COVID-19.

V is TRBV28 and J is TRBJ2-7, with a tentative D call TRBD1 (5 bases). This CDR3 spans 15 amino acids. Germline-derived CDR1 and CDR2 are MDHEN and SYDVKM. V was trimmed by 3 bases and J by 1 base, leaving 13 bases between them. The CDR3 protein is CASSFPQAASYEQYF. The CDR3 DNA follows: TGTGCCAGCAGTTTTCCACAGGCGGCATCCTACGAGCAGTACTTC.

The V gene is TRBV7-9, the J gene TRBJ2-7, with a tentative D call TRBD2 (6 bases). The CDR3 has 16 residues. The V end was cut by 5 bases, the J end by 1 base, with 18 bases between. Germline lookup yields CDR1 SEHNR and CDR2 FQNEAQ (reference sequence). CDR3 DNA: TGTGCCAGCAGCAATGTGGAGGGGTCAGGATCCTACGAGCAGTACTTC. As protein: CASSNVEGSGSYEQYF.

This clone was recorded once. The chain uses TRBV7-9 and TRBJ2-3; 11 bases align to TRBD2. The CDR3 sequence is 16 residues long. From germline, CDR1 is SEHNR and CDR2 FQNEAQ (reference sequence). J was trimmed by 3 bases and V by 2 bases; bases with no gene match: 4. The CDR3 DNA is TGTGCCAGCAGCTTACGATCTAGCGGGAGGACAGATACGCAGTATTTT. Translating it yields CASSLRSSGRTDTQYF. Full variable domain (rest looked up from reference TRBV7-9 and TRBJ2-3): DTGVSQNPRHKITKRGQNVTFRCDPISEHNRLYWYRQTLGQGPEFLTYFQNEAQLEKSRLLSDRFSAERPKGSFSTLEIQRTEQGDSAMYLCASSLRSSGRTDTQYFGPGTRLTVL.

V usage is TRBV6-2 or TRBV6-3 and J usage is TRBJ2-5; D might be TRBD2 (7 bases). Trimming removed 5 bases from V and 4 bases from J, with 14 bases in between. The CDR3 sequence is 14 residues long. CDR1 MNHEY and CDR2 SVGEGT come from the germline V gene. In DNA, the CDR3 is TGTGCCAGCAGTCAAACCGGGGGGCTAGAGACCCAGTACTTC. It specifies CASSQTGGLETQYF.

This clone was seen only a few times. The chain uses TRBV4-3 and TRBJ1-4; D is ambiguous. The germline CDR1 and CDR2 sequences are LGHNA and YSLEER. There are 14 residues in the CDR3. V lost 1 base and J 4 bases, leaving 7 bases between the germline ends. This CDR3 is CASSQGHLNEKLFF. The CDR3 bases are TGCGCCAGCAGCCAAGGGCATCTTAATGAAAAACTGTTTTTT.

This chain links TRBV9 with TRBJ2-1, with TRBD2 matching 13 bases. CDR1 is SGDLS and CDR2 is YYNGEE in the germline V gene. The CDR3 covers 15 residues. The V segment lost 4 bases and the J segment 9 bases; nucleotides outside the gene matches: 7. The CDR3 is CASSITSGRGVEQFF. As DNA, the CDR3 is TGTGCCAGCAGCATAACTAGCGGGAGGGGGGTTGAGCAGTTCTTC.

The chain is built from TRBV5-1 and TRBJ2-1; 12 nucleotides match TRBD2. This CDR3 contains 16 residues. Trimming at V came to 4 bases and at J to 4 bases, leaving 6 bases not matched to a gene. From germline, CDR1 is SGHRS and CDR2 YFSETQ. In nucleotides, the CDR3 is TGCGCCAGCAGCCCGAGGACTAGCGGGATTTACAATGAGCAGTTCTTC. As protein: CASSPRTSGIYNEQFF.

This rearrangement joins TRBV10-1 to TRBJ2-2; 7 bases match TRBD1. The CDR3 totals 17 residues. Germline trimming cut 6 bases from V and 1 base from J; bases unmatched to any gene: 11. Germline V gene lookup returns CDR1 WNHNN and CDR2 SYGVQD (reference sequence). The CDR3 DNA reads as TGCGCCAGCAGAGTCTCCTCAGGGGGATTGAACACCGGGGAGCTGTTTTTT. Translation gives CASRVSSGGLNTGELFF.

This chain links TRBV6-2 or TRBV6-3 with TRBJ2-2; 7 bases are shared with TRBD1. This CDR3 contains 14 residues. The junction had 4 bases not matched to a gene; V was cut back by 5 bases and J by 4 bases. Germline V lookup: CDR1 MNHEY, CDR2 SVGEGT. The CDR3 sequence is CASSTGVGTGELFF. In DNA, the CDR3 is TGTGCCAGCAGTACAGGGGTTGGCACCGGGGAGCTGTTTTTT.

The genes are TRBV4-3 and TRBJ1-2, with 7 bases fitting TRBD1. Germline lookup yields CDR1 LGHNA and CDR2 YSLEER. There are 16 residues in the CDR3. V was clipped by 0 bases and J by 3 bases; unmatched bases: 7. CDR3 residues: CASSQDPVTGDYGYTF. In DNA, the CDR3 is TGCGCCAGCAGCCAAGACCCCGTTACAGGGGACTATGGCTACACCTTC.

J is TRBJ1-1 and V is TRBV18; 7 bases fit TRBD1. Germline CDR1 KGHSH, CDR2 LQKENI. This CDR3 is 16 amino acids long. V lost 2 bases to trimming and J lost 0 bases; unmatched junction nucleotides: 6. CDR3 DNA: TGTGCCAGCTCACCAACCGTGGGACAGATGAACACTGAAGCTTTCTTT. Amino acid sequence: CASSPTVGQMNTEAFF.

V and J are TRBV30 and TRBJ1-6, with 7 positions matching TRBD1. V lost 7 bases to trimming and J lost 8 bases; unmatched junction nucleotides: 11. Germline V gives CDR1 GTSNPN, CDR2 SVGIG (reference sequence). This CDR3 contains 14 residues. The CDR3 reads CASSTGTVDSPLHF. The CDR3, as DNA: TGTGCCTCTTCGACGGGGACAGTTGATTCACCCCTCCACTTT.

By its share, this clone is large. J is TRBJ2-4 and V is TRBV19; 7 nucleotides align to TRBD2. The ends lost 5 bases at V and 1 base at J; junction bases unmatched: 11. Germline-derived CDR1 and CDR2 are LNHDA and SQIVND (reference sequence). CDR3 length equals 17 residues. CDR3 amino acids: CASSEGGPGGAKNIQYF. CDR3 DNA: TGTGCCAGTAGTGAGGGAGGGCCGGGTGGTGCCAAAAACATTCAGTACTTC. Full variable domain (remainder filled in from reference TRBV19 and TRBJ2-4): DGGITQSPKYLFRKEGQNVTLSCEQNLNHDAMYWYRQDPGQGLRLIYYSQIVNDFQKGDIAEGYSVSREKKESFPLTVTSAQKNPTAFYLCASSEGGPGGAKNIQYFGAGTRLSVL.